This TCR beta chain was documented in a study of blood T cell repertoires in COVID-19. V shed 3 bases and J shed 0 bases, with 12 bases lying between them. In germline, CDR1 is SNHLY, CDR2 FYNNEI. The CDR3 loop spans 16 amino acids. Assay: immunoSEQ multiplex PCR; the TCRdb copy retains only in-frame clones and omits some. Of roughly 220,000 clones in the sample, roughly 80% were seen once. The sequencing sample was made of PBMCs or T cells enriched from blood (not recorded which). This TCR was recovered from a woman aged 40 to 50 with acute COVID-19. The chain carries TRBV2 and TRBJ2-4, with D perhaps TRBD2 (5 bases). The CDR3 loop reads CASSDPLAVAKNIQYF. CDR3 DNA sequence: TGTGCCAGCAGTGACCCCCTAGCAGTAGCCAAAAACATTCAGTACTTC.